This TCR beta chain originates from a study of regulatory T cells in long-lasting Graves disease. Overall study results and limits: Favoring TRBV28, TRBJ1-2 and TRBJ2-5 was a feature seen in persistent disease.

Comment on this clonotype: Its matching antigen is unknown.

Both iRepertoire HTBI primers and Arm-PCR of CDR3 regions were used to build the TCR beta libraries. TCRdb used MiXCR to reprocess the multiplex PCR reads, holding one entry per CDR3 protein. The top ten clones hold 30% of a sample with approximately 350,000 distinct CDR3 sequences, over 15% of them seen once. Germline V lookup: CDR1 MDHEN, CDR2 SYDVKM. V was cut by 6 bases and J by 9 bases, with 12 bases left in between. The CDR3 runs to 12 residues. Time point specified: newly diagnosed GD, antithyroid drugs for less than 3 months. The TCR library used RNA extracted from PBMCs. This sample was shared with a second study, whose subject was T cells in Graves' hyperthyroidism and ophthalmopathy. From that paper: Graves' hyperthyroidism without ophthalmopathy progression within 18 months was termed stable. An initial round of RT-PCR targeting the TCR CDR3 relied on the HTBI primer set.

The V and J genes are TRBV28 and TRBJ2-1; TRBD1 might be the D (5 bases). The sequence was collected from a man aged 35-49 years with Graves disease. Material: peripheral blood mononuclear cells (PBMCs), obtained at new diagnosis, from a patient treated with antithyroid drugs. CDR3 coding DNA: TGTGCCAGCAGCTTACAGGTTTTTGAGCAGTTCTTC. The encoded protein is CASSLQVFEQFF.